This TCR beta chain was captured in a study of T cells in Graves' hyperthyroidism and ophthalmopathy. This CDR3 comprises 14 residues. V was cut by 6 bases and J by 2 bases, with 11 bases left in between. CDR1 MNHEY and CDR2 SMNVEV come from the germline V gene (reference sequence). What was amplified from RNA transcripts were TCR beta CDR3 regions. In the first-round RT-PCR of the TCR CDR3, the HTBI primer set was used. TCRdb redid the calling of the multiplex PCR reads with MiXCR, one entry per CDR3 protein. The repertoire holds 300,000 to 350,000 distinct CDR3 sequences, with approximately 15% as singletons. This clonotype was seen many times.

The clonotype comes from a woman in her thirties with Graves' hyperthyroidism. V gene TRBV27 combines with J gene TRBJ1-5, with unresolved D. The material sequenced was blood. CDR3 protein: CASRPLSGNQPQHF. The CDR3 DNA reads TGTGCCAGCAGACCTCTGTCCGGCAATCAGCCCCAGCATTTT.